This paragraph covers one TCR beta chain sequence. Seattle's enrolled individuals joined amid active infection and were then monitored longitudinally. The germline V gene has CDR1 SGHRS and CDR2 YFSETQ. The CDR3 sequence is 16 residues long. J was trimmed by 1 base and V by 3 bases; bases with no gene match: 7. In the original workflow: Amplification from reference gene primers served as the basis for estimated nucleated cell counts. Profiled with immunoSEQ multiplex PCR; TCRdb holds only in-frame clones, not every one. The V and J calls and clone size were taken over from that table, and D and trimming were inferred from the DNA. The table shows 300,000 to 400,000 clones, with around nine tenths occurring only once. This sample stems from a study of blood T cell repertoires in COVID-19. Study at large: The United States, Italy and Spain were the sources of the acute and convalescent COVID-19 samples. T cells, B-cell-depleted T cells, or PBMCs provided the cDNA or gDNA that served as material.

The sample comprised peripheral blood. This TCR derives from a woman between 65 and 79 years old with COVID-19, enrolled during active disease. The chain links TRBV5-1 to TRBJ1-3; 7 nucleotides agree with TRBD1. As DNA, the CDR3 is TGCGCCAGCAGCTCCCCTGCGACAGGGTCTGGAAACACCATATATTTT. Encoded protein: CASSSPATGSGNTIYF.